What follows are 21 T cell receptor beta chains derived from one specimen sequenced in a study of blood T cells in healthy people across ages. Primed by a sample-barcoded 5' primer and a J-beta primer mix, a second PCR proceeded for about 6 to 12 cycles. TCRdb redid the calling of the 5' RACE reads with MiXCR, one entry per CDR3 protein. The sample contains 900,000 to 950,000 distinct CDR3 sequences, 25% to 30% of which appear only once. These data were also reused for a study on T cells of mothers and their children.

Sequenced material: blood. The receptor set was obtained from a woman aged 40 to 49 in good health.

This clonotype was detected ten times or more. This chain links TRBV5-4 with TRBJ2-3, with TRBD2 identical over 11 bases. The germline CDR1 and CDR2 sequences are SGHNT and YYREEE (reference sequence). The CDR3 is made up of 16 amino acids. The J segment lost 2 bases and the V segment lost 4 bases, leaving 6 bases of the junction unmatched. CDR3 sequence (DNA): TGTGCCAGCAGCCGAACTAGCGGGGGCCACACAGATACGCAGTATTTT. This translates into CASSRTSGGHTDTQYF.

Only a few counts were recorded for this clonotype. The chain carries TRBV27 and TRBJ2-6; D gene uncertain. Germline CDR1 and CDR2: MNHEY and SMNVEV (reference sequence). CDR3 length: 16 residues. Trimming removed 5 bases from V and 1 base from J, with 12 bases in between. The CDR3 nucleotides are TGTGCCAGCAGTCCGACCCCCCGTTCTGGGGCCAACGTCCTGACTTTC. Translated, it gives CASSPTPRSGANVLTF. Together with reference TRBV27 and TRBJ2-6, the CDR3 gives the full variable domain: EAQVTQNPRYLITVTGKKLTVTCSQNMNHEYMSWYRQDPGLGLRQIYYSMNVEVTDKGDVPEGYKVSRKEKRNFPLILESPSPNQTSLYFCASSPTPRSGANVLTFGAGSRLTVL.

This chain joins TRBV10-3 and TRBJ2-1; 14 bases are shared with TRBD2. Looked up from germline, CDR1 is ENHRY and CDR2 is SYGVKD. The CDR3 covers 17 residues. V trimming: 6 bases; J trimming: 9 bases; junction bases outside the gene matches: 13. DNA for the CDR3: TGTGCCATCAGAGGGACTAGCGGGGGTCCCCACAGCGGTGAGCAGTTCTTC. Translated, it gives CAIRGTSGGPHSGEQFF.

This chain connects TRBV12-3 or TRBV12-4 to TRBJ1-4; a weak D match, TRBD1 (5 bases). This CDR3 is built from 13 residues. Trimming pared 6 bases from V and 10 bases from J, leaving 15 bases between. The DNA for the CDR3 is TGTGCCAGCAGACCGGGACCTTCAGGAAAACTGTTTTTT. Protein: CASRPGPSGKLFF.

This clonotype was counted a single time. The rearrangement links TRBV6-5 to TRBJ2-2; tentative D call: TRBD1 (7 bases). Trimming stripped 0 bases from V and 7 bases from J, with 21 bases between. Germline V gene lookup returns CDR1 MNHEY and CDR2 SVGAGI. The CDR3 length is 18 residues. This CDR3 is CASSYSNRGGGRGGELFF. CDR3 coding DNA: TGTGCCAGCAGTTACTCGAACAGGGGAGGAGGAAGAGGCGGGGAGCTGTTTTTT.

This clonotype appeared a few times. Given a much more abundant clone one base away, this may be a read error. The chain joins TRBV10-3 to TRBJ1-1; 7 positions agree with TRBD1. The CDR3 totals 13 residues. Per the germline V gene, CDR1 is ENHRY and CDR2 is SYGVKD. The V and J ends lost 4 bases and 7 bases, in that order; junction bases with no gene match: 6. The CDR3 here is CAISVTGTDEAFF. In nucleotides, the CDR3 is TGTGCCATCAGTGTGACAGGGACTGATGAAGCTTTCTTT.

This clonotype appeared many times. The chain joins TRBV9 to TRBJ2-1; D is unresolved. Germline V gene lookup returns CDR1 SGDLS and CDR2 YYNGEE. Trimming shortened V by 0 bases and J by 0 bases, and 10 bases separated the two germline ends. The CDR3 runs to 16 residues. The CDR3 sequence is CASSVDSGISYNEQFF. In DNA, the CDR3 is TGTGCCAGCAGCGTAGATTCGGGTATCTCCTACAATGAGCAGTTCTTC.

At least ten counts were recorded for this clonotype. The chain is built from TRBV7-2 and TRBJ2-1, with 8 bases that match TRBD2. CDR1 is SGHTA, CDR2 FQGNSA, per germline. This CDR3 is 14 amino acids long. The trim removed 5 bases at V and 4 bases at J, leaving 4 bases unmatched. CDR3 loop: CASSRSGAYNEQFF. CDR3 in DNA: TGTGCCAGCAGCCGTAGCGGGGCTTACAATGAGCAGTTCTTC.

The chain carries TRBV6-1 and TRBJ2-3; D is ambiguous. The CDR3 loop spans 15 amino acids. CDR1 and CDR2 (germline): MNHNS, SASEGT. V was shortened by 4 bases and J by 2 bases, with 13 bases between the two germline ends. CDR3 in amino acids: CASSGKGRSTDTQYF. In DNA form, the CDR3 reads TGTGCCAGCAGTGGTAAGGGTAGGTCCACAGATACGCAGTATTTT.

This chain connects TRBV2 to TRBJ2-1; 9 bases agree with TRBD2. The V gene end was trimmed by 6 bases and the J gene end by 6 bases; junction bases not matched to a gene: 3. Germline-derived CDR1 and CDR2 are SNHLY and FYNNEI. The CDR3 covers 13 residues. As DNA, the CDR3 is TGTGCCAGCAGGCCGGGACTAGCCAATGAGCAGTTCTTC. It translates to CASRPGLANEQFF.

V usage is TRBV5-1 and J usage is TRBJ2-1, with TRBD1 identical over 10 bases. V gave up 4 bases and J gave up 3 bases; unmatched junction bases: 7. In germline, CDR1 is SGHRS, CDR2 YFSETQ. The CDR3 length is 16 residues. CDR3 amino acids: CASSHDRGQIYNEQFF. CDR3 DNA sequence: TGCGCCAGCAGCCATGACAGGGGGCAAATCTACAATGAGCAGTTCTTC.

This clonotype was counted only a few times. Possible read error: a much larger clone is one base away. V and J are TRBV29-1 and TRBJ2-7; D remains ambiguous. Per the germline V gene, CDR1 is SQVTM and CDR2 is ANQGSEA. V lost 4 bases and J lost 3, with 16 bases in between. The CDR3 length is 14 residues. CDR3: CSVADSAVCYEQYF. In DNA form, the CDR3 reads TGCAGCGTTGCCGATTCGGCAGTCTGCTACGAGCAGTACTTC.

This clonotype was found many times. The rearrangement links TRBV20-1 to TRBJ2-5; TRBD2 matches 10 bases. The CDR3 has 14 amino acids. The trim removed 5 bases at V and 4 bases at J, leaving 7 bases unmatched. Germline CDR1 reads DFQATT; CDR2 reads SNEGSKA (reference sequence). CDR3 DNA sequence: TGCAGTGCTCCAGCGGGGGGGCAACGAGAGACCCAGTACTTC. This encodes CSAPAGGQRETQYF.

This chain connects TRBV7-3 to TRBJ2-1, with 9 bases aligning to TRBD2. The V gene end was trimmed by 5 bases and the J gene end by 8 bases; junction bases not matched to a gene: 13. The CDR3 is 16 residues long. Germline V lookup: CDR1 SGHTA, CDR2 FQGTGA. Here the CDR3 reads CASSLLAGGLSDEQFF. CDR3 sequence (DNA): TGTGCCAGCAGCCTCTTGGCGGGGGGGTTATCGGATGAGCAGTTCTTC.

This clonotype occurred a few times. The chain combines TRBV20-1 with TRBJ1-5; tentative D call: TRBD1 (5 bases). The germline V and J ends were trimmed by 5 bases and 0 bases, with 17 bases remaining between them. The CDR3 sequence is 16 residues long. Germline assignment: CDR1 DFQATT and CDR2 SNEGSKA (reference sequence). The CDR3 region is CSAPVFQGYSNQPQHF. The CDR3 coding sequence is TGCAGTGCTCCAGTATTCCAGGGTTATAGCAATCAGCCCCAGCATTTT.

The CDR3: CASSLGAGGPLREQYF. CDR3 in DNA: TGTGCCAGCAGTTTAGGGGCAGGGGGCCCCCTCCGCGAGCAGTACTTC. This chain uses TRBV12-3 or TRBV12-4 with TRBJ2-4; TRBD1 matches at 8 bases. The DNA end is more similar to TRBJ2-7, so the J call may be wrong. CDR3 size: 16 residues.

This clonotype was recorded a few times. The J gene is TRBJ2-1, the V gene TRBV24-1, with 9 bases fitting TRBD1. The CDR3 is 15 amino acids. Trimming removed 5 bases from V and 6 bases from J; junction bases left unmatched: 7. Germline V CDR1 and CDR2: KGHDR, SFDVKD. DNA of the CDR3: TGTGCCACCAGTGTTTCGGGACAGGGCTCCAATGAGCAGTTCTTC. Its translation: CATSVSGQGSNEQFF.

This rearrangement joins TRBV20-1 to TRBJ1-2; no clear D. Trimming cost V 5 bases and J 2 bases, with 12 bases left between them. CDR1 DFQATT and CDR2 SNEGSKA come from the germline V gene (reference sequence). The CDR3 totals 13 residues. CDR3 in amino acids: CSASNRANYGYTF. In nucleotides, the CDR3 is TGCAGTGCTTCTAATCGGGCGAACTATGGCTACACCTTC.

This clonotype was seen only once. The genes are TRBV5-5 and TRBJ1-5; the D gene is possibly TRBD1 (5 bases). The germline V and J ends were trimmed by 0 bases and 0 bases, with 7 bases remaining between them. The CDR3 is 15 amino acids. Germline CDR1 is SGHKS and CDR2 is YYEKEE (reference sequence). CDR3 sequence: CASSLEGLSNQPQHF. The CDR3 DNA reads as TGTGCCAGCAGCTTGGAGGGGCTTAGCAATCAGCCCCAGCATTTT. The full variable domain, with the rest looked up from reference TRBV5-5 and TRBJ1-5, is DAGVTQSPTHLIKTRGQQVTLRCSPISGHKSVSWYQQVLGQGPQFIFQYYEKEERGRGNFPDRFSARQFPNYSSELNVNALLLGDSALYLCASSLEGLSNQPQHFGDGTRLSIL.

This clonotype was observed a few times. The J gene is TRBJ2-1, the V gene TRBV19; D may be TRBD2 (7 bases). Trimming removed 6 bases from V and 7 bases from J, with 22 bases in between. The CDR3 is 16 residues long. Germline V gene data show CDR1 as LNHDA and CDR2 as SQIVND (reference sequence). The CDR3 loop is CASSVLRGGFYNEQFF. The CDR3, as DNA: TGTGCCAGTAGCGTCCTGAGGGGGGGGTTTTATAATGAGCAGTTCTTC. The whole variable domain, filled in from reference TRBV19 and TRBJ2-1, reads DGGITQSPKYLFRKEGQNVTLSCEQNLNHDAMYWYRQDPGQGLRLIYYSQIVNDFQKGDIAEGYSVSREKKESFPLTVTSAQKNPTAFYLCASSVLRGGFYNEQFFGPGTRLTVL.

The sample holds a few counts of this clonotype. The rearrangement joins TRBV28 to TRBJ1-2; unclear D gene. V was shortened by 6 bases and J by 9 bases, with 2 bases between the two germline ends. The CDR3 has 8 amino acids. Germline lookup yields CDR1 MDHEN and CDR2 SYDVKM. The CDR3 region is CASRCYTF. CDR3 nucleotides: TGTGCCAGCAGGTGCTACACCTTC.